These T cell receptor beta chains were read from a single sample in a study of blood T cell repertoires in COVID-19. TCRdb keeps only in-frame clones here, not all; method: immunoSEQ multiplex PCR. The data contain 330,000 or so clones, approximately 89% of them singletons. The specimen was peripheral blood. The receptors shown here come from a woman in her fifties or sixties with COVID-19, enrolled during active disease. Both conserved end residues are part of each CDR3. The D gene is left open where the match is weak. The size entry is marked missing in some rows and otherwise reads once, few, many or a size class.

cdr3_nt: TGTGCCAGCAGTTTTCTAGGCGGGGTTCGCTTCCTTGGAAACACCATATATTTT
cdr3_aa: CASSFLGGVRFLGNTIYF
j_call: TRBJ1-3
clone_size: -
d_call: -
v_call: TRBV28

cdr3_nt: TGTGCCAGCAGTCGGTCAGGGGGGAATTCACCCCTCCACTTT
cdr3_aa: CASSRSGGNSPLHF
j_call: TRBJ1-6
clone_size: -
d_call: TRBD1
v_call: TRBV6-5

cdr3_nt: TGTGCCTCGGGCGAAAGGCCCCAGGGGGGCACTGAAGCTTTCTTT
cdr3_aa: CASGERPQGGTEAFF
j_call: TRBJ1-1
clone_size: -
d_call: TRBD1
v_call: TRBV10-3

cdr3_nt: TGTGCCAGCAGTTACAATCAAAACTATGGCTACACCTTC
cdr3_aa: CASSYNQNYGYTF
j_call: TRBJ1-2
clone_size: -
d_call: -
v_call: TRBV6-5

cdr3_nt: TGTGCCAGCTCATTATACTCTGGGGCCAACGTCCTGACTTTC
cdr3_aa: CASSLYSGANVLTF
j_call: TRBJ2-6
clone_size: once
d_call: -
v_call: TRBV18

cdr3_nt: TGTGCCAGTAGTCCCCACGGGACAGAGCGCTATAGCAATCAGCCCCAGCATTTT
cdr3_aa: CASSPHGTERYSNQPQHF
j_call: TRBJ1-5
clone_size: -
d_call: TRBD1
v_call: TRBV19

cdr3_nt: TGCAGTGCCGGTAATCAGCCCCAGCATTTT
cdr3_aa: CSAGNQPQHF
j_call: TRBJ1-5
clone_size: -
d_call: -
v_call: TRBV20-1

cdr3_nt: TGTGCCAGCAGCCATCTCGCGGGGGGCAGGGATGAGCAGTTCTTC
cdr3_aa: CASSHLAGGRDEQFF
j_call: TRBJ2-1
clone_size: -
d_call: TRBD2
v_call: TRBV14

cdr3_nt: TGTGCCAGTAGTATAGGCCGGGACATTACCAAAAACATTCAGTACTTC
cdr3_aa: CASSIGRDITKNIQYF
j_call: TRBJ2-4
clone_size: -
d_call: -
v_call: TRBV19

cdr3_nt: TGCGCCAGCAGCCCAGTGATACAGGGGCCCGGGGAGCTGTTTTTT
cdr3_aa: CASSPVIQGPGELFF
j_call: TRBJ2-2
clone_size: -
d_call: TRBD1
v_call: TRBV4-1

cdr3_nt: TGTGCCACCGGAGGAACGAACACTGAAGCTTTCTTT
cdr3_aa: CATGGTNTEAFF
j_call: TRBJ1-1
clone_size: -
d_call: -
v_call: TRBV2

cdr3_nt: TGTGCCAGCAGTGAATGGGGGCAGGGAAATTCACCCCTCCACTTT
cdr3_aa: CASSEWGQGNSPLHF
j_call: TRBJ1-6
clone_size: -
d_call: -
v_call: TRBV6-1

cdr3_nt: TGCGCCAGCAGCTTGGGGTCAGCGGGGCTCCAAGAGACCCAGTACTTC
cdr3_aa: CASSLGSAGLQETQYF
j_call: TRBJ2-5
clone_size: -
d_call: TRBD2
v_call: TRBV5-1

cdr3_nt: TGTGCCAGCTCAACCGGAATCCTCAGGATCTGGAACTCTGGGGCCAACGTCCTGACTTTC
cdr3_aa: CASSTGILRIWNSGANVLTF
j_call: TRBJ2-6
clone_size: -
d_call: -
v_call: TRBV21-1

cdr3_nt: TGTGCCAGCAGTTTTAGAAACTCTGGGGCCAACGTCCTGACTTTC
cdr3_aa: CASSFRNSGANVLTF
j_call: TRBJ2-6
clone_size: -
d_call: -
v_call: TRBV27

cdr3_nt: TGTGCCAGCAGAACAGCAGGGGGCGCTTCCGGCTACACCTTC
cdr3_aa: CASRTAGGASGYTF
j_call: TRBJ1-2
clone_size: -
d_call: TRBD1
v_call: TRBV11-2

cdr3_nt: TGTGCCAGCAGCCCATCCCTGGGGGACAGTCCCTTGAGTGAGCAGTTCTTC
cdr3_aa: CASSPSLGDSPLSEQFF
j_call: TRBJ2-1
clone_size: -
d_call: TRBD1
v_call: TRBV11-3

cdr3_nt: TGTGCCAGCAGCGTAGGAAGGGGCAAAACCCCCCACCATGGCTACACCTTC
cdr3_aa: CASSVGRGKTPHHGYTF
j_call: TRBJ1-2
clone_size: -
d_call: -
v_call: TRBV9

cdr3_nt: TGTGCCAGCAGTTACTCGTTATGGGGCCGAGAAAAACTGTTTTTT
cdr3_aa: CASSYSLWGREKLFF
j_call: TRBJ1-4
clone_size: -
d_call: -
v_call: TRBV6-5

cdr3_nt: TGCGCCAGCAGCTTGTCTCCCCCGAACACTGAAGCTTTCTTT
cdr3_aa: CASSLSPPNTEAFF
j_call: TRBJ1-1
clone_size: -
d_call: -
v_call: TRBV5-1

cdr3_nt: TGTGCCAGCAGTTATAGCGGGGGGACTTCCACAGATACGCAGTATTTT
cdr3_aa: CASSYSGGTSTDTQYF
j_call: TRBJ2-3
clone_size: -
d_call: TRBD2
v_call: TRBV6-5

cdr3_nt: TGTGCCAGCAGCGCAGTCCCAGGCAGCTCTGGAAACACCATATATTTT
cdr3_aa: CASSAVPGSSGNTIYF
j_call: TRBJ1-3
clone_size: -
d_call: -
v_call: TRBV3-1/TRBV3-2

cdr3_nt: TGTGCCACCTGTGATGAGTGGTCAGAGGGACAGCCCCAGCATTTT
cdr3_aa: CATCDEWSEGQPQHF
j_call: TRBJ1-5
clone_size: once
d_call: -
v_call: TRBV10-3

cdr3_nt: TGTGCCAGCAGCCCCCCTAAGGGGGGGGCACCTGGGGAGCTGTTTTTT
cdr3_aa: CASSPPKGGAPGELFF
j_call: TRBJ2-2
clone_size: -
d_call: -
v_call: TRBV7-2

cdr3_nt: TGTGCCAGCAGCCCTAGGCCGAGCTCTGGAAACACCATATATTTT
cdr3_aa: CASSPRPSSGNTIYF
j_call: TRBJ1-3
clone_size: -
d_call: -
v_call: TRBV12-1

cdr3_nt: TGTGCCAGCAGTGACGGTGGCAGCCTCAACTACTATAGCAATCAGCCCCAGCATTTT
cdr3_aa: CASSDGGSLNYYSNQPQHF
j_call: TRBJ1-5
clone_size: -
d_call: -
v_call: TRBV6-1

cdr3_nt: TGTGCCACCAGTACAGGGCTTGGCAATGAGCAGTTCTTC
cdr3_aa: CATSTGLGNEQFF
j_call: TRBJ2-1
clone_size: -
d_call: -
v_call: TRBV24-1

cdr3_nt: TGTGCCAGCAGCTTTCTGGGGGCATCCTACAATGAGCAGTTCTTC
cdr3_aa: CASSFLGASYNEQFF
j_call: TRBJ2-1
clone_size: -
d_call: -
v_call: TRBV7-3

cdr3_nt: TGTGCCAGCAGTTACCGGTCGGGGAATTCACCCCTCCACTTT
cdr3_aa: CASSYRSGNSPLHF
j_call: TRBJ1-6
clone_size: -
d_call: -
v_call: TRBV6-6

cdr3_nt: TGTGCCAGCAGCACTCGTGGGGGCCCCAATCAGCCCCAGCATTTT
cdr3_aa: CASSTRGGPNQPQHF
j_call: TRBJ1-5
clone_size: -
d_call: -
v_call: TRBV7-9

cdr3_nt: TGTGCCAGCAGCCAAGGGGCGGGTCAGCCCCAGCATTTT
cdr3_aa: CASSQGAGQPQHF
j_call: TRBJ1-5
clone_size: -
d_call: -
v_call: TRBV3-1/TRBV3-2